This T cell receptor (beta chain) was observed in a study of cytomegalovirus exposure and HLA in healthy donors. Study background: The approximately 120 million unique TCR beta sequences, from about 179 million T cells, were found by an earlier analysis.

A multiplex PCR was run with 60 Vbeta primers and 13 Jbeta primers. Repertoires were generated with immunoSEQ multiplex PCR, while TCRdb's copy carries only in-frame clones and drops some. The sample yields approximately 150,000 clones, approximately 80% seen once. Looked up from germline, CDR1 is MNHNS and CDR2 is SASEGT. Trimming removed 5 bases from V and 3 bases from J, with 10 bases in between. The CDR3 has 14 residues. General study findings and limits: As confirmed in vitro, three CMV-associated chains were specific for CMV antigens. A list of approximately 160 TCR beta chains associated with cytomegalovirus was given. TRBV6-2, TRBV6-3 and some other V segments were unresolvable in 87-base-pair reads.

Of note for this clone: As yet, its antigen is unknown.

The chain carries TRBV6-1 and TRBJ2-2; D is ambiguous. Sequencing used PBMCs. This TCR was sampled from a male donor in good health and CMV-seropositive. The CDR3 protein is CASSTTLHTGELFF. CDR3 DNA: TGTGCCAGCAGTACAACCCTCCACACCGGGGAGCTGTTTTTT.